This T cell receptor beta chain was sequenced during a study of T-cell memory formation after mild COVID-19. Libraries for TCRalpha and TCRbeta carried sample barcodes and unique molecular identifiers via 5'RACE. Using its own MiXCR run on the 5' RACE reads, TCRdb lists one record per CDR3 protein. The table lists roughly 350,000 distinct CDR3 sequences, approximately 14% of them singletons. Whole-study findings and limits: The study found balanced CD4/CD8 in clones contracting day 15 to 85 and a CD4+ lean in later expanders. Cross-reactive memory appears to have joined, as suggested by some responding clones showing up in pre-infection memory.

This clonotype was seen a handful of times. The antigen remains unidentified. The CDR3 loop spans 13 amino acids. Trimming shortened V by 4 bases and J by 5 bases, and 9 bases separated the two germline ends. The V gene's germline CDR1 is MNHEY and CDR2 SVGEGT. Sequenced input: PBMCs or a T cell subset sorted from them (not recorded which). The V and J genes are TRBV6-2 or TRBV6-3 and TRBJ2-1, with unresolved D. This sequence originates from a man aged 18 to 30 who had mild COVID-19 (a few samples of this study predate the infection). Cell type and time point are not known. The CDR3 DNA follows: TGTGCCAGCAGTTTTGTCGACAACAATGAGCAGTTCTTC. As protein: CASSFVDNNEQFF.